The rows below give T cell receptor beta chains drawn from one sample of a study of brain T cells in children with intractable seizures. The method was immunoSEQ multiplex PCR; TCRdb's version includes in-frame clones alone and lacks a portion of them. Of roughly 120,000 clones in the sample, under 95% are singletons; the top ten hold 3.8%. Here the sequenced sample was peripheral blood, taken at surgery. The source of these receptors is a boy in the first two years of life with hemimegalencephaly and intractable seizures. CDR3s include the opening cysteine and the closing phenylalanine or tryptophan. The order of the fields is CDR3 length, D gene, J gene, clone size, V gene, CDR3 DNA, CDR3 protein. A D gene is named only where the DNA matches it firmly. Size tells how often a clone was seen (once, few, many) or the class of an expanded clone, and some rows leave it out.

len: 14
d_gene: TRBD1
j_gene: TRBJ2-5
abundance: once
v_gene: TRBV5-1
CDR3nt: TGCGCCAGCAGCTCACCAGACAGGGGGGAGACCCAGTACTTC
CDR3aa: CASSSPDRGETQYF

len: 17
d_gene: TRBD1
j_gene: TRBJ1-1
abundance: once
v_gene: TRBV5-1
CDR3nt: TGCGCCAGCAGCTTGGTCCCCATGGGACAGGGGATCACTGAAGCTTTCTTT
CDR3aa: CASSLVPMGQGITEAFF

len: 14
d_gene: .
j_gene: TRBJ2-1
abundance: .
v_gene: TRBV6-5
CDR3nt: TGTGCCAGCAGAATAGCGGCCTCCTACAATGAGCAGTTCTTC
CDR3aa: CASRIAASYNEQFF

len: 15
d_gene: .
j_gene: TRBJ1-5
abundance: few
v_gene: TRBV15
CDR3nt: TGTGCCACCAGCATTCGACAGTATAGCAATCAGCCCCAGCATTTT
CDR3aa: CATSIRQYSNQPQHF

len: 13
d_gene: .
j_gene: TRBJ2-7
abundance: .
v_gene: TRBV7-9
CDR3nt: TGTGCCAGCAGCTCCGGGACGGTGTACGAGCAGTACTTC
CDR3aa: CASSSGTVYEQYF

len: 15
d_gene: .
j_gene: TRBJ2-2
abundance: .
v_gene: TRBV9
CDR3nt: TGTGCCAGCAGCGTAGGTAGGAAGAACACCGGGGAGCTGTTTTTT
CDR3aa: CASSVGRKNTGELFF

len: 15
d_gene: .
j_gene: TRBJ1-5
abundance: .
v_gene: TRBV5-6
CDR3nt: TGTGCCAGCAGCTTGCGGGGGTATAGCAATCAGCCCCAGCATTTT
CDR3aa: CASSLRGYSNQPQHF

len: 17
d_gene: .
j_gene: TRBJ2-6
abundance: .
v_gene: TRBV7-9
CDR3nt: TGTGCCAGCACCCAGTGGGTGGGGACGTCTGGGGCCAACGTCCTGACTTTC
CDR3aa: CASTQWVGTSGANVLTF

len: 14
d_gene: TRBD1
j_gene: TRBJ2-7
abundance: few
v_gene: TRBV4-2
CDR3nt: TGTGCCAGCAGCCAAGGGGGACAGGGGTACGAGCAGTACTTC
CDR3aa: CASSQGGQGYEQYF

len: 20
d_gene: TRBD2
j_gene: TRBJ2-3
abundance: .
v_gene: TRBV14
CDR3nt: TGTGCCAGCAGCCAAGTTTTTCGACTAGCGGGAGGACCGAAGACAGATACGCAGTATTTT
CDR3aa: CASSQVFRLAGGPKTDTQYF

len: 15
d_gene: .
j_gene: TRBJ1-4
abundance: .
v_gene: TRBV6-4
CDR3nt: TGTGCCAGCAGTGGGAAGACGGGATCTGAGGAAAAACTGTTTTTT
CDR3aa: CASSGKTGSEEKLFF

len: 13
d_gene: .
j_gene: TRBJ1-6
abundance: .
v_gene: TRBV28
CDR3nt: TGTGCCAGCAGCCCCACAAGGGGGTCACCCCTCCACTTT
CDR3aa: CASSPTRGSPLHF

len: 16
d_gene: .
j_gene: TRBJ2-2
abundance: .
v_gene: TRBV27
CDR3nt: TGTGCCAGCAGTCCGCCGACCCGTGGGACTACCGGGGAGCTGTTTTTT
CDR3aa: CASSPPTRGTTGELFF

len: 16
d_gene: .
j_gene: TRBJ2-1
abundance: .
v_gene: TRBV9
CDR3nt: TGTGCCAGCAGCCCCCCCGGTAGTTGGACTTACAATGAGCAGTTCTTC
CDR3aa: CASSPPGSWTYNEQFF

len: 15
d_gene: TRBD2
j_gene: TRBJ2-1
abundance: .
v_gene: TRBV6-5
CDR3nt: TGTGCCAGCAGCGCGACTAGCGGGAGTTACAATGAGCAGTTCTTC
CDR3aa: CASSATSGSYNEQFF

len: 15
d_gene: .
j_gene: TRBJ2-4
abundance: once
v_gene: TRBV27
CDR3nt: TGTGCCAGCCGCCAAAGGGGGGGGACCAAAAACATTCAGTACTTC
CDR3aa: CASRQRGGTKNIQYF

len: 15
d_gene: .
j_gene: TRBJ2-2
abundance: .
v_gene: TRBV28
CDR3nt: TGTGCCAGCAGGGGGGGTACAATAAACACCGGGGAGCTGTTTTTT
CDR3aa: CASRGGTINTGELFF

len: 13
d_gene: .
j_gene: TRBJ2-7
abundance: .
v_gene: TRBV7-9
CDR3nt: TGTGCCAGCAGCCCGCACCCGGACGGAGAGCAGTACTTC
CDR3aa: CASSPHPDGEQYF

len: 14
d_gene: .
j_gene: TRBJ2-7
abundance: .
v_gene: TRBV6-5
CDR3nt: TGTGCCAGCAGCCCCGCCCCACAGATGTACGAGCAGTACTTC
CDR3aa: CASSPAPQMYEQYF

len: 15
d_gene: .
j_gene: TRBJ1-1
abundance: .
v_gene: TRBV6-5
CDR3nt: TGTGCCAGCAGTTACTCGACCGGGGGCTCCACTGAAGCTTTCTTT
CDR3aa: CASSYSTGGSTEAFF

len: 15
d_gene: .
j_gene: TRBJ1-1
abundance: .
v_gene: TRBV5-3
CDR3nt: TGTGCCAGAAGCTTCATTAGGCGGGGATACACTGAAGCTTTCTTT
CDR3aa: CARSFIRRGYTEAFF

len: 15
d_gene: TRBD1
j_gene: TRBJ1-3
abundance: once
v_gene: TRBV6-5
CDR3nt: TGTGCCAGCAGGGACAGGTTGATCTCTGGAAACACCATATATTTT
CDR3aa: CASRDRLISGNTIYF

len: 11
d_gene: .
j_gene: TRBJ1-2
abundance: few
v_gene: TRBV28
CDR3nt: TGTGCCAGCAGTTTTGGTCGACCATACACCTTC
CDR3aa: CASSFGRPYTF

len: 11
d_gene: .
j_gene: TRBJ2-2
abundance: .
v_gene: TRBV10-1
CDR3nt: TGCGCCAGCTGGGACACCGGGGAGCTGTTTTTT
CDR3aa: CASWDTGELFF

len: 19
d_gene: TRBD2
j_gene: TRBJ2-6
abundance: .
v_gene: TRBV2
CDR3nt: TGTGCCAGCAGGGGTTGGATAGCGGGACCCCTCTCTGGGGCCAACGTCCTGACTTTC
CDR3aa: CASRGWIAGPLSGANVLTF

len: 21
d_gene: .
j_gene: TRBJ2-4
abundance: .
v_gene: TRBV4-3
CDR3nt: TGCGCCAGCAGCCAGACCGGTATGTCGGGTCCCGAGAACCTAGCCAAAAACATTCAGTACTTC
CDR3aa: CASSQTGMSGPENLAKNIQYF

len: 16
d_gene: TRBD2
j_gene: TRBJ2-3
abundance: .
v_gene: TRBV6-1
CDR3nt: TGTGCCAGCAGTGGCAGCGGGAGGGCCATGGCAGATACGCAGTATTTT
CDR3aa: CASSGSGRAMADTQYF

len: 15
d_gene: TRBD1
j_gene: TRBJ2-7
abundance: .
v_gene: TRBV5-1
CDR3nt: TGCGCCAGCAGCCCGGCGGACAGGGCGTCCTACGAGCAGTACTTC
CDR3aa: CASSPADRASYEQYF

len: 14
d_gene: TRBD1
j_gene: TRBJ1-2
abundance: .
v_gene: TRBV30
CDR3nt: TGTGCCTGGAGCCCGGGACAGTCCTATGGAGGCTACACCTTC
CDR3aa: CAWSPGQSYGGYTF

len: 17
d_gene: .
j_gene: TRBJ1-5
abundance: .
v_gene: TRBV27
CDR3nt: TGTGCCAGCAGTCCGAGACCGACAGCTGTAAGCAATCAGCCCCAGCATTTT
CDR3aa: CASSPRPTAVSNQPQHF

len: 14
d_gene: .
j_gene: TRBJ2-7
abundance: .
v_gene: TRBV27
CDR3nt: TGTGCCAGCAGTTTAGGAGGGGGCCCCTACGAGCAGTACTTC
CDR3aa: CASSLGGGPYEQYF

len: 17
d_gene: TRBD2
j_gene: TRBJ2-5
abundance: .
v_gene: TRBV5-1
CDR3nt: TGCGCCAGCAGCTCCCTGGGACTAGCGGGAGTTGGGGAGACCCAGTACTTC
CDR3aa: CASSSLGLAGVGETQYF

len: 13
d_gene: .
j_gene: TRBJ2-3
abundance: .
v_gene: TRBV11-2
CDR3nt: TGTGCCAGCAGCTTAATCGCCACAGATACGCAGTATTTT
CDR3aa: CASSLIATDTQYF

len: 13
d_gene: .
j_gene: TRBJ2-1
abundance: .
v_gene: TRBV5-6
CDR3nt: TGTGCCAGCAGCTTGTACTCAAACAATGAGCAGTTCTTC
CDR3aa: CASSLYSNNEQFF

len: 14
d_gene: TRBD2
j_gene: TRBJ2-7
abundance: .
v_gene: TRBV2
CDR3nt: TGTGCCACAGCGCGACTAGCAGGCTCCTACGAGCAGTACTTC
CDR3aa: CATARLAGSYEQYF

len: 14
d_gene: TRBD2
j_gene: TRBJ2-7
abundance: once
v_gene: TRBV3-1/TRBV3-2
CDR3nt: TGTGCCAGCAGCCCGACTAGCGCCGCCTACGAGCAGTACTTC
CDR3aa: CASSPTSAAYEQYF

len: 17
d_gene: TRBD1
j_gene: TRBJ1-1
abundance: .
v_gene: TRBV27
CDR3nt: TGTGCCAGCAGTTTAATCCCCGGGACAGGGAGTGGCACTGAAGCTTTCTTT
CDR3aa: CASSLIPGTGSGTEAFF

len: 12
d_gene: .
j_gene: TRBJ2-5
abundance: once
v_gene: TRBV27
CDR3nt: TGTGCCAGCAGTTTATCGACCGAGACCCAGTACTTC
CDR3aa: CASSLSTETQYF

len: 15
d_gene: .
j_gene: TRBJ2-1
abundance: .
v_gene: TRBV7-3
CDR3nt: TGTGCCAGCAGCTCCTCGCCGCGGTCCTACAATGAGCAGTTCTTC
CDR3aa: CASSSSPRSYNEQFF

len: 15
d_gene: TRBD2
j_gene: TRBJ2-7
abundance: .
v_gene: TRBV11-3
CDR3nt: TGTGCCAGCAGCCCAAGGACTAGCGGGAGAGGGGAGCAGTACTTC
CDR3aa: CASSPRTSGRGEQYF

len: 17
d_gene: .
j_gene: TRBJ1-5
abundance: .
v_gene: TRBV27
CDR3nt: TGTGCCAGCAGACCCAGCGTGGGTATGGGCGGAAATCAGCCCCAGCATTTT
CDR3aa: CASRPSVGMGGNQPQHF

len: 14
d_gene: .
j_gene: TRBJ2-5
abundance: few
v_gene: TRBV2
CDR3nt: TGTGCCAGCAGTGAAATCACAGAACAAGAGACCCAGTACTTC
CDR3aa: CASSEITEQETQYF

len: 15
d_gene: .
j_gene: TRBJ2-7
abundance: once
v_gene: TRBV11-3
CDR3nt: TGTGCCAGCAGCCACCTGATAAGGCGCCCGGACGAGCAGTACTTC
CDR3aa: CASSHLIRRPDEQYF

len: 17
d_gene: TRBD2
j_gene: TRBJ2-6
abundance: .
v_gene: TRBV7-3
CDR3nt: TGTGCCAGCAGCTTACTAGCGGGAGGCTCTGGGGCCAACGTCCTGACTTTC
CDR3aa: CASSLLAGGSGANVLTF

len: 13
d_gene: .
j_gene: TRBJ2-3
abundance: .
v_gene: TRBV6-5
CDR3nt: TGTGCCAGCAGTCCCCGGTCCCCAGATACGCAGTATTTT
CDR3aa: CASSPRSPDTQYF